The rows below give T cell receptor beta chains drawn from one sample of a study of blood T cell repertoires in COVID-19. TCRdb's table, derived via immunoSEQ multiplex PCR, lists solely in-frame clones and lacks some. The table has some 250,000 clones, about 79% seen once. The specimen was peripheral blood. All receptors come from a woman of 80 years or more with acute or convalescent COVID-19. Each CDR3 is given with its conserved first and last residue. D genes are given only for firm matches. Clone size is not always given. Where it is, it says once, few, many or a class for expanded clones.

J: TRBJ1-1
size: .
D: .
V: TRBV18
DNA: TGTGCCAGCTCACCAACGGACAGCGTCTGGACTGAAGCTTTCTTT
CDR3: CASSPTDSVWTEAFF

J: TRBJ2-7
size: .
D: .
V: TRBV7-2
DNA: TGTGCCAGCAGCTTAGCGGTAACGGGGGGCTGGGGACCTCGGGAGCAGTACTTC
CDR3: CASSLAVTGGWGPREQYF

J: TRBJ2-5
size: .
D: TRBD2
V: TRBV5-1
DNA: TGCGCCAGCAGCCTCGGGACTAGCGGGGGCAGGGGGAGAGAGACCCAGTACTTC
CDR3: CASSLGTSGGRGRETQYF

J: TRBJ2-2
size: .
D: TRBD1
V: TRBV18
DNA: TGTGCCAGCTCACCGCTGGACAGGAGCACCGGGGAGCTGTTTTTT
CDR3: CASSPLDRSTGELFF

J: TRBJ1-5
size: .
D: .
V: TRBV18
DNA: TGTGCCAGCTCACCAAACAGTCATCATAGCAATCAGCCCCAGCATTTT
CDR3: CASSPNSHHSNQPQHF

J: TRBJ1-6
size: .
D: .
V: TRBV5-1
DNA: TGCGCCAGCACCGGGGGGGGCGAAAGCTCACCCCTCCACTTT
CDR3: CASTGGGESSPLHF

J: TRBJ2-1
size: .
D: .
V: TRBV27
DNA: TGTGCCAGCAGTTATAGTTGGGCCCCCCCGTACAATGAGCAGTTCTTC
CDR3: CASSYSWAPPYNEQFF

J: TRBJ2-1
size: .
D: .
V: TRBV15
DNA: TGTGCCACCAGCAGAGATACGGGTCAATCCTACAATGAGCAGTTCTTC
CDR3: CATSRDTGQSYNEQFF

J: TRBJ1-1
size: .
D: TRBD1
V: TRBV7-9
DNA: TGTGCCAGCAGCCGCGGGACAGGGAATCTGATGAACACTGAAGCTTTCTTT
CDR3: CASSRGTGNLMNTEAFF

J: TRBJ2-3
size: few
D: .
V: TRBV11-2
DNA: TGTGCCAGCAGCTTACAGGGACAAGGAACTACGCAGTATTTT
CDR3: CASSLQGQGTTQYF

J: TRBJ2-7
size: .
D: TRBD2
V: TRBV24-1
DNA: TGTGCCACCAGTGATTCGTCTGGACTAGCCCACGAGCAGTACTTC
CDR3: CATSDSSGLAHEQYF

J: TRBJ1-2
size: .
D: .
V: TRBV29-1
DNA: TGCAGCGTTGAAACCCGGGGGGGGCCCTATGGCTACACCTTC
CDR3: CSVETRGGPYGYTF

J: TRBJ2-5
size: .
D: .
V: TRBV9
DNA: TGTGCCAGCAGCGTAGCTGTGTCCCAAGAGACCCAGTACTTC
CDR3: CASSVAVSQETQYF

J: TRBJ1-1
size: .
D: TRBD1
V: TRBV2
DNA: TGTGCCAGCAGCTCCGGGACAGGGGCTGAAGCTTTCTTT
CDR3: CASSSGTGAEAFF

J: TRBJ1-1
size: many
D: .
V: TRBV14
DNA: TGTGCCAGCAGACGAGGCCCCGGGGAAACTGAAGCTTTCTTT
CDR3: CASRRGPGETEAFF

J: TRBJ1-2
size: .
D: TRBD1
V: TRBV30
DNA: TGTGCCTGGAGTCTTCAGCAGGGGGCTCAGGGCTACACCTTC
CDR3: CAWSLQQGAQGYTF

J: TRBJ2-2
size: .
D: .
V: TRBV10-3
DNA: TGTGCCATCAGTGACCCTCGGGGGGCGGGCACCGGGGAGCTGTTTTTT
CDR3: CAISDPRGAGTGELFF

J: TRBJ2-7
size: .
D: TRBD2
V: TRBV24-1
DNA: TGTGCCACCAGTGCCCTTGGACTAGCGGGGATCTACGAGCAGTACTTC
CDR3: CATSALGLAGIYEQYF

J: TRBJ1-4
size: few
D: .
V: TRBV10-3
DNA: TGTGCCACTCAACCGAAGGGGTTCAATAATGAAAAACTGTTTTTT
CDR3: CATQPKGFNNEKLFF

J: TRBJ2-7
size: .
D: .
V: TRBV28
DNA: TGTGCCAGCAGTCCCCCAAACAGGATCTACGAGCAGTACTTC
CDR3: CASSPPNRIYEQYF

J: TRBJ2-6
size: .
D: .
V: TRBV6-2/TRBV6-3
DNA: TGTGCCAGCAGTCCCCTTGGGGCCAACGTCCTGACTTTC
CDR3: CASSPLGANVLTF

J: TRBJ2-6
size: .
D: .
V: TRBV4-1
DNA: TGCGCCAGCAGCCAACGAATCCAGGGAGGTGGGGCCAACGTCCTGACTTTC
CDR3: CASSQRIQGGGANVLTF

J: TRBJ2-7
size: once
D: TRBD2
V: TRBV18
DNA: TGTGCCAGCTCCCAGGTCACGACTAGCACCCACGAGCAGTACTTC
CDR3: CASSQVTTSTHEQYF

J: TRBJ2-7
size: .
D: .
V: TRBV3-1/TRBV3-2
DNA: TGTGCCAGCAGCTCCGCGGGGATCTCCTACGAGCAGTACTTC
CDR3: CASSSAGISYEQYF

J: TRBJ1-6
size: .
D: .
V: TRBV19
DNA: TGTGCCAGTAGTATCCTAGGGGTAGATTCACCCCTCCACTTT
CDR3: CASSILGVDSPLHF

J: TRBJ1-1
size: .
D: .
V: TRBV18
DNA: TGTGCCAGCTCACTCGCAGGGGACCCGGGACCCACTGAAGCTTTCTTT
CDR3: CASSLAGDPGPTEAFF

J: TRBJ2-7
size: .
D: TRBD1
V: TRBV13
DNA: TGTGCCAGCAGCTCCAACCGACCGGGACAGGCAGGCTACGAGCAGTACTTC
CDR3: CASSSNRPGQAGYEQYF

J: TRBJ1-1
size: .
D: .
V: TRBV19
DNA: TGTGCCAGTAGTCCAATATGGGGGGTGACTGAAGCTTTCTTT
CDR3: CASSPIWGVTEAFF

J: TRBJ1-1
size: once
D: TRBD1
V: TRBV19
DNA: TGTGCCAGTAGTATCCGCCCCCGGGACAGGAACACTGAAGCTTTCTTT
CDR3: CASSIRPRDRNTEAFF